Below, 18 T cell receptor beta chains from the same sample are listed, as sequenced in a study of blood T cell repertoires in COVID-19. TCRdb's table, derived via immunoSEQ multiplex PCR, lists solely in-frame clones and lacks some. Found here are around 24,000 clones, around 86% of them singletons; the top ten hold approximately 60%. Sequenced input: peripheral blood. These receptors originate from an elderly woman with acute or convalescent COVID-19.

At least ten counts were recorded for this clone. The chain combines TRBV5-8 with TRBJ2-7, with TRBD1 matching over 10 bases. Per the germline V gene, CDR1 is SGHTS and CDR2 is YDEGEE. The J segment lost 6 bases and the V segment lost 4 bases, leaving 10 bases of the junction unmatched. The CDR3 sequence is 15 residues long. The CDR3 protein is CASSRRQGAGREQYF. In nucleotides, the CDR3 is TGTGCCAGCAGCCGGAGACAGGGGGCGGGGCGCGAGCAGTACTTC.

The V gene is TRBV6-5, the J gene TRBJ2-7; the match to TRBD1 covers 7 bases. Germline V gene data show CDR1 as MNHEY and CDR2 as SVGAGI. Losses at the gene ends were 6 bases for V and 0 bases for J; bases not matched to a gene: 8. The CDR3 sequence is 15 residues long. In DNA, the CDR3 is TGTGCCAGCAGAACCCCGGGACAGACCTCCTACGAGCAGTACTTC. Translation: CASRTPGQTSYEQYF.

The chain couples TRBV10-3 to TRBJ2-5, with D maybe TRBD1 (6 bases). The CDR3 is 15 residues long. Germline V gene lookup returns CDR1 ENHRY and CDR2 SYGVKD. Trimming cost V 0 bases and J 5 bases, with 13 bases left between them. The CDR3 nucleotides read TGTGCCATCAGTGAGTCCCCGGACAGACCGGAGACCCAGTACTTC. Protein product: CAISESPDRPETQYF.

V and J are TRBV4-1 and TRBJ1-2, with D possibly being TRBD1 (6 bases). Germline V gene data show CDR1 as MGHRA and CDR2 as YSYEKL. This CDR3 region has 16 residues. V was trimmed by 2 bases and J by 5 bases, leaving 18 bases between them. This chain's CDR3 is CASSQFFAGAGYGYTF. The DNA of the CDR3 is TGCGCCAGCAGCCAATTCTTTGCGGGGGCTGGGTATGGCTACACCTTC.

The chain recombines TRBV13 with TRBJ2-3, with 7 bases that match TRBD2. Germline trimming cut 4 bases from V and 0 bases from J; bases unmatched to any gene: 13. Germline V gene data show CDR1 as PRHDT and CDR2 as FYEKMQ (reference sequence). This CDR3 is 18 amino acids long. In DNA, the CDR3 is TGTGCCAGCAGCTCCCCCGGGGGGATGGGACGTAGCACAGATACGCAGTATTTT. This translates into CASSSPGGMGRSTDTQYF.

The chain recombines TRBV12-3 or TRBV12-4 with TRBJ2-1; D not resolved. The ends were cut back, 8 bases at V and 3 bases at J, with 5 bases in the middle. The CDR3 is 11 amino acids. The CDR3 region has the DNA TGTGCCAGCGGAGACTACAATGAGCAGTTCTTC. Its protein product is CASGDYNEQFF.

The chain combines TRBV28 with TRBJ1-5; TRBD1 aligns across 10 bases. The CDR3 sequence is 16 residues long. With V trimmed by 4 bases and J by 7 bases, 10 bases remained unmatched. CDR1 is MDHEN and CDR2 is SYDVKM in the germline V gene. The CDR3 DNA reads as TGTGCCAGCAGTTACACACAGACAGGGGGCAGACAGCCCCAGCATTTT. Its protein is CASSYTQTGGRQPQHF.

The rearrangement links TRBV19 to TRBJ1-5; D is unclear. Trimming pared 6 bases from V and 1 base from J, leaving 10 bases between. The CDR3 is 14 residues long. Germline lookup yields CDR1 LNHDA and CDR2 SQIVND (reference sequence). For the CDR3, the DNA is TGTGCCAGTAGGACCAGAGGGAGCAATCAGCCCCAGCATTTT. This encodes CASRTRGSNQPQHF.

The CDR3 DNA reads TGTGCCACCAGCAGCCTCACAGGGTTCTACGAGCAGTACTTC. It encodes CATSSLTGFYEQYF. The chain uses TRBV15 and TRBJ2-7, with D tentatively TRBD1 (6 bases). V gave up 3 bases and J gave up 3 bases, with 12 bases separating them. CDR3 size: 14 residues. Germline CDR1 and CDR2: LNHNV and YYDKDF (reference sequence).

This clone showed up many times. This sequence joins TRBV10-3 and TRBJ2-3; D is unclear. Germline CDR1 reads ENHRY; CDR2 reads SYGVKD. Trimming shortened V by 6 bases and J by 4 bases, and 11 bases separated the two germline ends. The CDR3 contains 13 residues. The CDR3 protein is CAISLVSADTQYF. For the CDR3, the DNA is TGTGCCATCAGCCTAGTAAGCGCAGATACGCAGTATTTT.

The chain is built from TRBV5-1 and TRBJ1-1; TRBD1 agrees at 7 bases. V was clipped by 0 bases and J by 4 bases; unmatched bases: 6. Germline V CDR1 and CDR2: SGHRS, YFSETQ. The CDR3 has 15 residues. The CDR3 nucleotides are TGCGCCAGCAGCTTGGTGGGCAGGGGGACCACTGAAGCTTTCTTT. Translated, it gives CASSLVGRGTTEAFF.

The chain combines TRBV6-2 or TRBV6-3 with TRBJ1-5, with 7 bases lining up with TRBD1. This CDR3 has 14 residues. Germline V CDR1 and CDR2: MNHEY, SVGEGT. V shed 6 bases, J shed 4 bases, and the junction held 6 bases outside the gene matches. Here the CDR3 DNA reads TGTGCCAGCAGCCACGGGACAGATAATCAGCCCCAGCATTTT. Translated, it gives CASSHGTDNQPQHF.

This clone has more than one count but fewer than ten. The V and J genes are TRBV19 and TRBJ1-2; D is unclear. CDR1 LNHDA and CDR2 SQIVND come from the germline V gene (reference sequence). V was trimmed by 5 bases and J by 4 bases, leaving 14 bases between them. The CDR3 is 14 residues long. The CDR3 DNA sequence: TGTGCCAGTAGTGGAGGATACAGCTTCTATGGCTACACCTTC. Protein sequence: CASSGGYSFYGYTF.

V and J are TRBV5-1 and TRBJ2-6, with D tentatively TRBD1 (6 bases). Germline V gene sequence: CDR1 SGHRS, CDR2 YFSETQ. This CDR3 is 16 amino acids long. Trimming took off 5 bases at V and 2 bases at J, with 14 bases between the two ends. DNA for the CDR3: TGCGCCAGCAGGGGTCAGCCAGGGGCTGGGGCCAACGTCCTGACTTTC. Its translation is CASRGQPGAGANVLTF.

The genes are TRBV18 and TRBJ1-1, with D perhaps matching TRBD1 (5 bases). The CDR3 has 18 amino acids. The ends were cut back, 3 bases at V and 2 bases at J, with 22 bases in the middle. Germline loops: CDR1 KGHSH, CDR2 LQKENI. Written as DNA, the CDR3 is TGTGCCAGCTCACCGTACACAGGAATTACGACCACTAACACTGAAGCTTTCTTT. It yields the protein CASSPYTGITTTNTEAFF.

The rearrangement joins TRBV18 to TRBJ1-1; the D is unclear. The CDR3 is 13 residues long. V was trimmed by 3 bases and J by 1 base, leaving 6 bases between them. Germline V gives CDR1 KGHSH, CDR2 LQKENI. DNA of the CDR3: TGTGCCAGCTCACCCGCGGAGAACACTGAAGCTTTCTTT. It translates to CASSPAENTEAFF.

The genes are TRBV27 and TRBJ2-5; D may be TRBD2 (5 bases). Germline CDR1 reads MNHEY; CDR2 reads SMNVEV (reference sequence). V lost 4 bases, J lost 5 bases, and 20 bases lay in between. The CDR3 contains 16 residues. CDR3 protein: CASSSQRYGVGETQYF. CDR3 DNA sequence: TGTGCCAGCAGTTCCCAGAGGTACGGGGTGGGGGAGACCCAGTACTTC.

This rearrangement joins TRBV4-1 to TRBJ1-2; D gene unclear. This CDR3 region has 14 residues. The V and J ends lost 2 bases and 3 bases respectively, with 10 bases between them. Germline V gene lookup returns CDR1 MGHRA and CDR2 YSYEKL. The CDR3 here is CASSQTGWDYGYTF. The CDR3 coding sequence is TGCGCCAGCAGCCAAACGGGATGGGACTATGGCTACACCTTC.